A single sample is the source of the 12 T cell receptor beta chains below, sequenced in a study of shared clonotypes between healthy human individuals. Repertoires were generated with immunoSEQ multiplex PCR, while TCRdb's copy carries only in-frame clones and drops some. The sample includes millions of clones, 85% to 95% of them seen just once. The source material was naive CD4+ T cells sorted from blood. Specified subset: CD45RA+ positively selected. The receptors here all came from a man aged 18 to 30 in good health.

The V call is TRBV6-5, the J call TRBJ1-2, with D uncertain. Trimming stripped 8 bases from V and 2 bases from J, with 9 bases between. The CDR3 is made up of 12 amino acids. The germline V gene encodes CDR1 MNHEY and CDR2 SVGAGI. Here the CDR3 reads CASGTSNYGYTF. CDR3 in DNA: TGTGCCAGCGGTACCAGCAACTATGGCTACACCTTC.

In the case of this clone: Other DNA sequences in this sample translate to the same CDR3. V is TRBV5-6 and J is TRBJ1-2; the D is unclear. This CDR3 spans 13 amino acids. Looked up from germline, CDR1 is SGHDT and CDR2 is YYEEEE. With 0 bases removed from V and 4 bases from J, the gap between germline ends came to 7 bases. Here the CDR3 reads CASSLDRGYGYTF. CDR3 DNA sequence: TGTGCCAGCAGCTTGGACAGAGGCTATGGCTACACCTTC.

The gene calls are TRBV7-9 and TRBJ2-5; D perhaps matches TRBD2 (5 bases). V lost 8 bases and J lost 5, with 9 bases in between. Looked up from germline, CDR1 is SEHNR and CDR2 is FQNEAQ (reference sequence). This CDR3 has 11 amino acids. The CDR3 sequence is CASQEAETQYF. In DNA form, the CDR3 reads TGTGCCAGCCAGGAGGCGGAGACCCAGTACTTC.

The V call is TRBV7-2, the J call TRBJ2-3; 13 bases map to TRBD2. The CDR3 has 15 amino acids. V shed 4 bases, J shed 10 bases, and the junction held 8 bases outside the gene matches. CDR1 and CDR2 (germline): SGHTA, FQGNSA. The CDR3 reads CASSSELAGGPAQYF. CDR3 sequence (DNA): TGTGCCAGCAGCTCCGAACTAGCGGGAGGGCCCGCGCAGTATTTT.

This clone came up once. Other nucleotide sequences from this sample produce the same CDR3. The chain has TRBV28 and TRBJ2-1; TRBD1 matches 12 bases. V trimming: 6 bases; J trimming: 7 bases; junction bases outside the gene matches: 4. The germline V gene encodes CDR1 MDHEN and CDR2 SYDVKM. The CDR3 loop spans 14 amino acids. Here the CDR3 DNA reads TGTGCCAGCAGGGGACAGGGGGCACGGAATGAGCAGTTCTTC. It codes for CASRGQGARNEQFF.

This chain uses TRBV4-2 with TRBJ1-1, with D perhaps matching TRBD1 (5 bases). V was pared by 4 bases and J by 0 bases, with 9 bases between. From germline, CDR1 is LGHNA and CDR2 YNFKEQ. The CDR3 spans 14 residues. The CDR3 DNA follows: TGTGCCAGCAGCCGAACACAGGTGAACACTGAAGCTTTCTTT. Residues: CASSRTQVNTEAFF.

V is TRBV21-1 and J is TRBJ1-5; whether TRBD1, the table's D call, matches the DNA was not checked. TRBV21-1 is a pseudogene locus. This CDR3 contains 18 residues. CDR3 protein: CASSAPCQGWIGNQPQHF. For the CDR3, the DNA is TGTGCCAGCAGCGCCCCCTGTCAGGGGTGGATCGGCAATCAGCCCCAGCATTTT.

The chain joins TRBV18 to TRBJ2-3; D is unclear. The V gene lost 3 bases and the J gene lost 2 bases, with 9 bases spanning the gap. This CDR3 region has 14 residues. From germline, CDR1 is KGHSH and CDR2 LQKENI. CDR3 DNA: TGTGCCAGCTCACCTTTACCGGACACAGATACGCAGTATTTT. This gives the protein CASSPLPDTDTQYF.

V gene TRBV7-9 combines with J gene TRBJ2-7; tentatively, D is TRBD1 (6 bases). Trimming left V 3 bases short and J 0 bases short, with 15 bases between. Germline V gives CDR1 SEHNR, CDR2 FQNEAQ (reference sequence). The CDR3 is 16 residues long. This CDR3 reads CASSFTAGTSSYEQYF. The CDR3 coding sequence is TGTGCCAGCAGCTTTACAGCCGGGACATCCTCCTACGAGCAGTACTTC.

V is TRBV19 and J is TRBJ2-7; the D call may be TRBD1 or TRBD2 (5 bases each). V shed 6 bases and J shed 2 bases, with 14 bases lying between them. This CDR3 is 14 amino acids long. The germline gives CDR1 LNHDA, CDR2 SQIVND (reference sequence). CDR3 sequence: CASSRDGAPYEQYF. The CDR3 coding sequence is TGTGCCAGTAGCCGGGACGGAGCCCCCTACGAGCAGTACTTC. The complete variable domain, with remaining parts taken from reference TRBV19 and TRBJ2-7, reads DGGITQSPKYLFRKEGQNVTLSCEQNLNHDAMYWYRQDPGQGLRLIYYSQIVNDFQKGDIAEGYSVSREKKESFPLTVTSAQKNPTAFYLCASSRDGAPYEQYFGPGTRLTVT.

The V and J genes are TRBV18 and TRBJ2-7; TRBD1 matches 11 bases. Germline values: CDR1 KGHSH, CDR2 LQKENI. This CDR3 has 14 amino acids. J was trimmed by 4 bases and V by 5 bases; bases with no gene match: 4. CDR3 loop: CASSSGQGGYEQYF. The CDR3, as DNA: TGTGCCAGCTCATCGGGACAGGGGGGATACGAGCAGTACTTC.

V gene TRBV5-1 combines with J gene TRBJ1-3; D remains ambiguous. Germline V gene lookup returns CDR1 SGHRS and CDR2 YFSETQ. V was pared by 0 bases and J by 3 bases, with 10 bases between. CDR3 length equals 15 residues. CDR3 loop: CASSLAGQIGNTIYF. Here the CDR3 DNA reads TGCGCCAGCAGCTTGGCAGGCCAGATTGGAAACACCATATATTTT.